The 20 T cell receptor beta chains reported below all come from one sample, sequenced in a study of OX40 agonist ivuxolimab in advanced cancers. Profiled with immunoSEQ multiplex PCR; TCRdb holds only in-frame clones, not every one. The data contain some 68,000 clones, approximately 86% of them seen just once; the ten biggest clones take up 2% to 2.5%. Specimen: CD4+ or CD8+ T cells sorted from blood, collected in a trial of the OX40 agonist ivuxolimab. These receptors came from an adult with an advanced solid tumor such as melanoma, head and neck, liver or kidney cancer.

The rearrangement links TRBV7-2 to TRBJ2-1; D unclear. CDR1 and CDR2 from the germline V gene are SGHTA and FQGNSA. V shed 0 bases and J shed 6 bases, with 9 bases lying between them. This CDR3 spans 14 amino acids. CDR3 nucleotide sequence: TGTGCCAGCAGCTTAGCGCGGTCAATCAATGAGCAGTTCTTC. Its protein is CASSLARSINEQFF.

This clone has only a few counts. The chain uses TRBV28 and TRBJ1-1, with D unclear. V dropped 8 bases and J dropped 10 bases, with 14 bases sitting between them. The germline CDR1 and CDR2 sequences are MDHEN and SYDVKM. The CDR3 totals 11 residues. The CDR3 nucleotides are TGTGCCAGCGAGCTCCGCCAGCGAGCTTTCTTT. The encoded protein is CASELRQRAFF.

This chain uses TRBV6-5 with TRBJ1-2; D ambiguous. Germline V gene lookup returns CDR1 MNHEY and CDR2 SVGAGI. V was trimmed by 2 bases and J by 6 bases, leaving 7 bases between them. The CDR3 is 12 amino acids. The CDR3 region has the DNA TGTGCCAGCAGTTACGAGACAAATGGCTACACCTTC. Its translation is CASSYETNGYTF.

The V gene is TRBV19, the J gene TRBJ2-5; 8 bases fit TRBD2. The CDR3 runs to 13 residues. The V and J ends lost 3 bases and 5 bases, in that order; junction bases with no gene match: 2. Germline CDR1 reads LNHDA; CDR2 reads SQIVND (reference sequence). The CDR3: CASSIPGGETQYF. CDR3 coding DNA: TGTGCCAGTAGTATCCCGGGAGGGGAGACCCAGTACTTC.

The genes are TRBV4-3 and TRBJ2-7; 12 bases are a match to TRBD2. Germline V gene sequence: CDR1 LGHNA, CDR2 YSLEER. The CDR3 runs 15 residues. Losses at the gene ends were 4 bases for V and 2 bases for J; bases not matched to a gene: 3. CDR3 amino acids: CASSLGLAGTYEQYF. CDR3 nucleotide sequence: TGCGCCAGCAGCCTTGGACTAGCGGGGACCTACGAGCAGTACTTC.

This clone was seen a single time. CDR3 DNA sequence: TGTGCCAGCAGGGCTAGCGGGAGTAACACTGAGCAGTTCTTC. It codes for CASRASGSNTEQFF. The chain has TRBV28 and TRBJ2-1; 10 bases match TRBD2. The CDR3 sequence is 14 residues long. Trimming cost V 6 bases and J 9 bases; bases outside gene matches: 8. Per the germline V gene, CDR1 is MDHEN and CDR2 is SYDVKM.

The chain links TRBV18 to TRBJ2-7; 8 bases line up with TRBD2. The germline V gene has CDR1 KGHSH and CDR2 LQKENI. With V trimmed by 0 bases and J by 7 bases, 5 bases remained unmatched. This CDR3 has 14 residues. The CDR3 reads CASSPPSGVWEQYF. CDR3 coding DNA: TGTGCCAGCTCACCACCTAGCGGGGTGTGGGAGCAGTACTTC.

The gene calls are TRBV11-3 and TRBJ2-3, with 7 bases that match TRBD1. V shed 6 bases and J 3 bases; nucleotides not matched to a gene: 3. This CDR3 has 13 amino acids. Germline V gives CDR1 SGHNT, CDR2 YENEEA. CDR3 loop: CASSEGATDTQYF. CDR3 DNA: TGTGCCAGCAGTGAGGGGGCGACAGATACGCAGTATTTT.

The CDR3 is CSVDRGHGEKLFF. The CDR3 DNA reads TGCAGCGTTGATAGGGGGCATGGTGAAAAACTGTTTTTT. The J gene is TRBJ1-4, the V gene TRBV29-1; 7 bases agree with TRBD1. With V trimmed by 3 bases and J by 7 bases, 5 bases remained unmatched. This CDR3 is built from 13 residues. CDR1 is SQVTM, CDR2 ANQGSEA, per germline.

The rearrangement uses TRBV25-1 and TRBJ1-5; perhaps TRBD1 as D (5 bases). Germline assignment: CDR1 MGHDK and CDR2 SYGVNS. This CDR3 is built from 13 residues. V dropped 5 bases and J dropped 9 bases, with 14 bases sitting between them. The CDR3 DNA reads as TGTGCCAGCAGTATCGGGACTAGAGGGCCCCAGCATTTT. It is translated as CASSIGTRGPQHF.

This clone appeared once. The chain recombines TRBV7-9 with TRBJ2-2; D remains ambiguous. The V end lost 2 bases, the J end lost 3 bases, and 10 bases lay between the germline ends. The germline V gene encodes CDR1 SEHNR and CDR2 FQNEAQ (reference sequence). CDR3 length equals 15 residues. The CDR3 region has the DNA TGTGCCAGCAGCTTAAGTGGGAAATACACCGGGGAGCTGTTTTTT. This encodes CASSLSGKYTGELFF.

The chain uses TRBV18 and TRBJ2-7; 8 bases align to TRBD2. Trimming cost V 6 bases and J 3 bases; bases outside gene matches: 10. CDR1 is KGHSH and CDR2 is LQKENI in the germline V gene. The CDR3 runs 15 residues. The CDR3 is CASSRKRGGDYEQYF. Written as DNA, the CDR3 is TGTGCCAGCTCTCGTAAACGGGGGGGAGACTACGAGCAGTACTTC.

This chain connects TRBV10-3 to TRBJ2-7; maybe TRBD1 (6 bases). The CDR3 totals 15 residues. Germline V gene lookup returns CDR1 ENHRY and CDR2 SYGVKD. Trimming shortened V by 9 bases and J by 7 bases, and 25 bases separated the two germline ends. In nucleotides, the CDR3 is TGTGCCATGGCACGTCAAGGGGGACCAGCAGGGGAGCAGTACTTC. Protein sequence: CAMARQGGPAGEQYF.

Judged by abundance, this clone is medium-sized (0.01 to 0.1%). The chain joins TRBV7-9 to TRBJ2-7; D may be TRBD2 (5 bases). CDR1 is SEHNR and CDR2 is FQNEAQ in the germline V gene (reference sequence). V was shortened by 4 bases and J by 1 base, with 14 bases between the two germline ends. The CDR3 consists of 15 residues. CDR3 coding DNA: TGTGCCAGCAGCTCCACTATCAGGAGGTCCTACGAGCAGTACTTC. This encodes CASSSTIRRSYEQYF.

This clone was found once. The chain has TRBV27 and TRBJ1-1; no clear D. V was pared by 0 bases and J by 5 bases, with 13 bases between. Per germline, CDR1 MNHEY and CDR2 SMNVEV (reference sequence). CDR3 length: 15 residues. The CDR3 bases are TGTGCCAGCAGTTTATCCGACACTCTGTCTACTGAAGCTTTCTTT. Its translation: CASSLSDTLSTEAFF.

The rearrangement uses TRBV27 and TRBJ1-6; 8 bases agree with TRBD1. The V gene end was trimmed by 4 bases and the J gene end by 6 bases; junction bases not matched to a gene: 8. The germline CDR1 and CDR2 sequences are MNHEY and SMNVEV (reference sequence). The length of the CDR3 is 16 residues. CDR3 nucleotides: TGTGCCAGCAGTTGGGACAGGCCTTACTCTAATTCACCCCTCCACTTT. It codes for CASSWDRPYSNSPLHF.

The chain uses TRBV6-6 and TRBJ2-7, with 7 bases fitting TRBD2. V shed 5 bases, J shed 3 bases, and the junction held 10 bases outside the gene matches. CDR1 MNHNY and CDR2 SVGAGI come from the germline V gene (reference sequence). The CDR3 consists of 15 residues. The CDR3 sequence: CASSTRGGPYYEQYF. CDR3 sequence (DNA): TGTGCCAGCAGTACCCGGGGAGGGCCCTACTACGAGCAGTACTTC.

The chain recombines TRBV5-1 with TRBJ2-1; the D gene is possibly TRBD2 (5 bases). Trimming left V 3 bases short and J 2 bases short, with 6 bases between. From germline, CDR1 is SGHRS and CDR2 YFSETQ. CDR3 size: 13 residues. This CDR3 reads CASSSGAYNEQFF. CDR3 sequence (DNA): TGCGCCAGCAGCTCCGGGGCCTACAATGAGCAGTTCTTC.

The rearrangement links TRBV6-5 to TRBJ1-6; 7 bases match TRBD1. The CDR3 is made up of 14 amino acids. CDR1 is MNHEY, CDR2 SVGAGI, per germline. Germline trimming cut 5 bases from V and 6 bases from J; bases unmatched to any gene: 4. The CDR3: CASSTTGVNSPLHF. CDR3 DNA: TGTGCCAGCAGTACTACAGGGGTTAATTCACCCCTCCACTTT.

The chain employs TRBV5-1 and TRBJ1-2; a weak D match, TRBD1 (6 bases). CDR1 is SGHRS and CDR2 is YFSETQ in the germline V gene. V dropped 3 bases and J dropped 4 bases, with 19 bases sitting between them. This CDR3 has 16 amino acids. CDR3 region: CASSYLYLQGSYGYTF. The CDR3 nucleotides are TGCGCCAGCAGCTACCTTTATCTCCAGGGGTCCTATGGCTACACCTTC.